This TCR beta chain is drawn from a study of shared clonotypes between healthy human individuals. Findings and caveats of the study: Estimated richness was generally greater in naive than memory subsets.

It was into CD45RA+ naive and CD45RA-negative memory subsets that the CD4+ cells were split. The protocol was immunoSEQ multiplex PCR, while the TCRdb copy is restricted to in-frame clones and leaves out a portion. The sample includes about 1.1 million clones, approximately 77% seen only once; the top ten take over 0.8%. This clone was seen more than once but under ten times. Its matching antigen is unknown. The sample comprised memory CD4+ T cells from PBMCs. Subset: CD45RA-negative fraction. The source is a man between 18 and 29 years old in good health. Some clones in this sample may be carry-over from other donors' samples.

This CDR3 is CASSLQGGLAGDEQYF. The CDR3 DNA reads TGTGCCAGCAGCTTACAAGGGGGACTAGCGGGAGACGAGCAGTACTTC. The chain uses TRBV7-2 and TRBJ2-7; 14 bases are a match to TRBD2. The ends lost 2 bases at V and 5 bases at J; junction bases unmatched: 5. This CDR3 spans 16 amino acids. Germline-derived CDR1 and CDR2 are SGHTA and FQGNSA.